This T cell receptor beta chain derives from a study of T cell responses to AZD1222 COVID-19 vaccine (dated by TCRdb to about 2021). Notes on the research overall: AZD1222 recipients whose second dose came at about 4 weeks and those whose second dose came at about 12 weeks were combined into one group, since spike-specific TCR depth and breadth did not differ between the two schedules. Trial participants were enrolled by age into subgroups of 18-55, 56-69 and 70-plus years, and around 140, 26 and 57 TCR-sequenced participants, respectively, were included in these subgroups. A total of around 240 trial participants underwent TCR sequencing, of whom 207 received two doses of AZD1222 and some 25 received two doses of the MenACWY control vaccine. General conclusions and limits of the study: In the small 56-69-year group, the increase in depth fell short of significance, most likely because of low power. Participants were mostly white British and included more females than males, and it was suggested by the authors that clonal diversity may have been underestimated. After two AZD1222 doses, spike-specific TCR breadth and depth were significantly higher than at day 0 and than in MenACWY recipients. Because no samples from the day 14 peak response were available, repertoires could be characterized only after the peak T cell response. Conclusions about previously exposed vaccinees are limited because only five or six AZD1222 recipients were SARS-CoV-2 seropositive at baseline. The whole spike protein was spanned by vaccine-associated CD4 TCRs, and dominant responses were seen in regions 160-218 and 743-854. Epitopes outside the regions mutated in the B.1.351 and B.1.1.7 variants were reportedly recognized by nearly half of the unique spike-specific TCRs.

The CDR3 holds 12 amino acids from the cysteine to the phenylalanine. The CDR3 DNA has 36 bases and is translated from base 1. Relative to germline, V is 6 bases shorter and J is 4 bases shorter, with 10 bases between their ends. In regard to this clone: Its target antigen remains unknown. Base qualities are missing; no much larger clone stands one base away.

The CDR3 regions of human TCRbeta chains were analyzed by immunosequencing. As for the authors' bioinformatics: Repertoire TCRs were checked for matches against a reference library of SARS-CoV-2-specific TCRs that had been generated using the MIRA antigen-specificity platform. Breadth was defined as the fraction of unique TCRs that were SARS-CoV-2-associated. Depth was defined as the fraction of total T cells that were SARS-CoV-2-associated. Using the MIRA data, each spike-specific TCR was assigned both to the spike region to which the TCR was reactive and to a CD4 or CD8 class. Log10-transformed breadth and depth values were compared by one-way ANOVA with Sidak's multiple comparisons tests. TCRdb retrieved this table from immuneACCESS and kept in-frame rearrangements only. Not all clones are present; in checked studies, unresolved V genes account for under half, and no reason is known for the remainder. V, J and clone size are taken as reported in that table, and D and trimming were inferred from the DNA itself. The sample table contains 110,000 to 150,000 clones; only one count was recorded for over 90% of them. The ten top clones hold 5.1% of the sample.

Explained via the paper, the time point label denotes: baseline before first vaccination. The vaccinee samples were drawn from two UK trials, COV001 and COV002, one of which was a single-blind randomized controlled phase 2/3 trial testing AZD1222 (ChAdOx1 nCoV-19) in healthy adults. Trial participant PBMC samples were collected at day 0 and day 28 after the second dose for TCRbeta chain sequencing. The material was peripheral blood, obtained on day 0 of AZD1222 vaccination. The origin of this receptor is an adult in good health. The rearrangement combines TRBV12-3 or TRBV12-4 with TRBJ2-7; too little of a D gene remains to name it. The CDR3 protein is CASRYRGYEQYF. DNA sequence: TGTGCCAGCAGATACCGCGGTTACGAGCAGTACTTC.